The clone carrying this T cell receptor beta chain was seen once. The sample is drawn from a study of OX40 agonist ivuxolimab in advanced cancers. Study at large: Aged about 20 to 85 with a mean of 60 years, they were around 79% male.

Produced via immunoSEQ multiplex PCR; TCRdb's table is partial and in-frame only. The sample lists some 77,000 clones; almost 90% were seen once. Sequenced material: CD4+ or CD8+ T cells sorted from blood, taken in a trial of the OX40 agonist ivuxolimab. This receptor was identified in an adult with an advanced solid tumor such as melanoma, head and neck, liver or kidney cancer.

The CDR3 loop is CASSASSGAYNEQFF. CDR3 nucleotides: TGTGCCAGCAGCGCCTCTAGCGGGGCTTACAATGAGCAGTTCTTC. This sequence joins TRBV11-2 and TRBJ2-1; 9 bases line up with TRBD2. CDR1 is SGHAT and CDR2 is FQNNGV in the germline V gene. CDR3 size: 15 residues. Trimming at V came to 5 bases and at J to 4 bases, leaving 6 bases not matched to a gene.